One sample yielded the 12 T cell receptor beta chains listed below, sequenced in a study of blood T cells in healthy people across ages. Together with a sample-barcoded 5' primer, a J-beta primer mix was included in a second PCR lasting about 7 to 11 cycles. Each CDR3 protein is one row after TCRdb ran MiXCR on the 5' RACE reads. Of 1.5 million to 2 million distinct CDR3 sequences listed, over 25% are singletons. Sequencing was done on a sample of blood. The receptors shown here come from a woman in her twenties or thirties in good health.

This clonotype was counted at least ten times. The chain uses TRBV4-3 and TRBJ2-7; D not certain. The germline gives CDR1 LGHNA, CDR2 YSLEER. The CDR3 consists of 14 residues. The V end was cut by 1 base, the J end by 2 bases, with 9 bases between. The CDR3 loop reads CASSQGRQAYEQYF. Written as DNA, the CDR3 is TGCGCCAGCAGCCAAGGCAGACAAGCCTACGAGCAGTACTTC.

The CDR3 reads CSASYGLGEKLFF. As DNA, the CDR3 is TGCAGTGCTAGCTATGGATTAGGCGAAAAACTGTTTTTT. The gene calls are TRBV20-1 and TRBJ1-4; D remains ambiguous. V was cut by 3 bases and J by 8 bases, with 13 bases left in between. This CDR3 is built from 13 residues. In germline, CDR1 is DFQATT, CDR2 SNEGSKA (reference sequence).

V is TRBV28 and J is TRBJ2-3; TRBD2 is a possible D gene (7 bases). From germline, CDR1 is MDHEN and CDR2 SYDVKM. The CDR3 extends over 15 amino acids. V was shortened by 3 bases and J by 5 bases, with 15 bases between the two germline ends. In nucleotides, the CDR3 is TGTGCCAGCAGTTTTCGGGGGGCCACGAGAGATACGCAGTATTTT. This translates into CASSFRGATRDTQYF.

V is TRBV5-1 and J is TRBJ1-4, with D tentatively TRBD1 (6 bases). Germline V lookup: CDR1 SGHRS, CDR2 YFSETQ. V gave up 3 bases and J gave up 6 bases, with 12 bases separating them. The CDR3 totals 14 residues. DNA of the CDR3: TGCGCCAGCAGCTCACCGGGGGCCGATGAAAAACTGTTTTTT. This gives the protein CASSSPGADEKLFF.

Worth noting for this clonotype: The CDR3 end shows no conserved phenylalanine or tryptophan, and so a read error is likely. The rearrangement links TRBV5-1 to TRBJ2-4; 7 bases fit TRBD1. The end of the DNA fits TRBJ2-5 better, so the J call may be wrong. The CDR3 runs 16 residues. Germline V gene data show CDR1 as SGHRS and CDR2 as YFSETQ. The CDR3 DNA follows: TGCGCCAGCAGCTTGGTTTCGGGACAGCCCCAAGAGACCCAGTACGTC. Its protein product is CASSLVSGQPQETQYV.

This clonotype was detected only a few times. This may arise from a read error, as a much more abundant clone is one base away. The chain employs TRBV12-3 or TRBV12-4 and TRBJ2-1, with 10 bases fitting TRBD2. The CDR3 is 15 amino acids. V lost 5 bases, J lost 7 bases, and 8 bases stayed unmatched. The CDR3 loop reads CASSKRAGGSNEQFF. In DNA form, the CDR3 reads TGTGCCAGCAGTAAACGAGCGGGGGGGAGTAATGAGCAGTTCTTC.

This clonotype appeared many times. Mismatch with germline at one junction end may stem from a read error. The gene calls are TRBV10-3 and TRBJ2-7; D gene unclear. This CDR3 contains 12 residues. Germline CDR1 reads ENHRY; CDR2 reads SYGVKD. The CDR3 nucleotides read TGTGCCATCAGTGGCAGCTCCTATGAGCAGTACTTC. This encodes CAISGSSYEQYF.

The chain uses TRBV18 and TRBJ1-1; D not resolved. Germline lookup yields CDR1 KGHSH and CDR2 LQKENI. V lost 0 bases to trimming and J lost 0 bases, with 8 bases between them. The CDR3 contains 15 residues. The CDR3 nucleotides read TGTGCCAGCTCACCACCGAACACCATGAACACTGAAGCTTTCTTT. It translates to CASSPPNTMNTEAFF.

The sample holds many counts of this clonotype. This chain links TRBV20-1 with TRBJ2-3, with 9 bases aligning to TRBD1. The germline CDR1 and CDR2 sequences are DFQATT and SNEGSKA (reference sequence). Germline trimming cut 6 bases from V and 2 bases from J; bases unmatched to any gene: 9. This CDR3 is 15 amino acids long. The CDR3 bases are TGCAGTGCCACTACGGGACAGGGATTCACAGATACGCAGTATTTT. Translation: CSATTGQGFTDTQYF.

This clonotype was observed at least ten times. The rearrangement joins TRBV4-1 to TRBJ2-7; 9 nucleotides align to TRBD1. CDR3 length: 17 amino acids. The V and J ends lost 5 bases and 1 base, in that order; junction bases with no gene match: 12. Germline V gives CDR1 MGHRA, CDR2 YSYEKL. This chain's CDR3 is CASSALVGTGQSYEQYF. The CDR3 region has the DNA TGCGCCAGCAGCGCTTTAGTAGGGACAGGGCAGTCCTACGAGCAGTACTTC.

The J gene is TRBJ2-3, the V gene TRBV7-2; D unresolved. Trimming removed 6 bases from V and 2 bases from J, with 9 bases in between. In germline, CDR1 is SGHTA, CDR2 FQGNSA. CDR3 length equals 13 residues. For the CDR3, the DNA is TGTGCCAGCAGGGCCGTACCCACAGATACGCAGTATTTT. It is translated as CASRAVPTDTQYF.

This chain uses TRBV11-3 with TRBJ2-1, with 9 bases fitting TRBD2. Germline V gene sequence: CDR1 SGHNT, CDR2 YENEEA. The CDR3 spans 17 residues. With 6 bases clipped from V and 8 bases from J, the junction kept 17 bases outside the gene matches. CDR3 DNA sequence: TGTGCCAGCAGTCTGTCTTATGGGCGGGAGGGTCAGGATGAGCAGTTCTTC. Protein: CASSLSYGREGQDEQFF.